Below are 28 T cell receptor beta chains sequenced from a single sample in a study of blood T cell repertoires in COVID-19. The data were produced by immunoSEQ multiplex PCR, yet TCRdb's version contains in-frame clones alone and is incomplete. Of roughly 69,000 clones listed, 80% to 90% were seen once; the top ten hold about 4%. The sequenced material came from PBMCs or T cells enriched from blood (not recorded which). Receptors originate from a woman in her thirties or forties with acute COVID-19.

This clone was seen only once. The chain joins TRBV6-1 to TRBJ2-7; tentatively, D is TRBD1 (5 bases). Germline lookup yields CDR1 MNHNS and CDR2 SASEGT. V dropped 0 bases and J dropped 0 bases, with 12 bases sitting between them. This CDR3 comprises 16 residues. DNA for the CDR3: TGTGCCAGCAGTGAAGCGAGACAGCTGAGCTCCTACGAGCAGTACGTC. This encodes CASSEARQLSSYEQYV.

V gene TRBV6-5 combines with J gene TRBJ1-1; possibly TRBD1 for D (6 bases). The CDR3 consists of 13 residues. Germline V gene data show CDR1 as MNHEY and CDR2 as SVGAGI. Trimming took 6 bases from V and 1 from J, leaving 9 bases between them. CDR3 region: CASSQTGNTEAFF. The CDR3 DNA follows: TGTGCCAGCAGCCAGACAGGGAACACTGAAGCTTTCTTT.

The chain combines TRBV29-1 with TRBJ1-2; 7 bases map to TRBD1. Germline V CDR1 and CDR2: SQVTM, ANQGSEA. CDR3 size: 14 residues. V lost 6 bases and J lost 4; bases outside the gene matches: 11. DNA of the CDR3: TGCAGCGTATATGACACAGGGGTCGGCTATGGCTACACCTTC. Translating it yields CSVYDTGVGYGYTF.

The table lists this clone with a count of one. This chain uses TRBV6-1 with TRBJ1-4; tentative D call: TRBD1 (6 bases). Germline CDR1 is MNHNS and CDR2 is SASEGT. The CDR3 spans 14 residues. With 2 bases removed from V and 10 bases from J, the gap between germline ends came to 14 bases. The CDR3 bases are TGTGCCAGCAGTGAACGCGGGGGCGTAGGAAAACTGTTTTTT. Encoded protein: CASSERGGVGKLFF.

The chain links TRBV19 to TRBJ1-4, with 9 bases fitting TRBD1. Looked up from germline, CDR1 is LNHDA and CDR2 is SQIVND (reference sequence). The CDR3 is 14 amino acids. J gave up 6 bases and V 8 bases, and 7 bases lay outside the gene matches. CDR3 sequence reads: CASGRTGADEKLFF. The CDR3 nucleotides read TGTGCCAGTGGAAGGACAGGGGCGGATGAAAAACTGTTTTTT.

The gene calls are TRBV5-4 and TRBJ2-1; possibly TRBD1 for D (6 bases). Germline lookup yields CDR1 SGHNT and CDR2 YYREEE (reference sequence). The CDR3 is 14 amino acids. V lost 1 base and J 7 bases, leaving 12 bases between the germline ends. CDR3 in DNA: TGTGCCAGCAGCTTGCTGGGACAATGGAATGAGCAGTTCTTC. Protein sequence: CASSLLGQWNEQFF.

V gene TRBV9 combines with J gene TRBJ2-6; 7 bases map to TRBD2. The CDR3 sequence is 17 residues long. Germline trimming cut 0 bases from V and 3 bases from J; bases unmatched to any gene: 6. Per the germline V gene, CDR1 is SGDLS and CDR2 is YYNGEE. In DNA, the CDR3 is TGTGCCAGCAGCGTAGTGGACGGGGGGTTTGGGGCCAACGTCCTGACTTTC. Translation gives CASSVVDGGFGANVLTF.

The chain carries TRBV2 and TRBJ2-2; 8 bases are a match to TRBD1. In germline, CDR1 is SNHLY, CDR2 FYNNEI. The CDR3 consists of 17 residues. V trimming: 6 bases; J trimming: 0 bases; junction bases outside the gene matches: 9. The DNA of the CDR3 is TGTGCCAGCAGGACAGGGGCGAGTTCAGCGAACACCGGGGAGCTGTTTTTT. It codes for CASRTGASSANTGELFF.

The genes are TRBV5-8 and TRBJ1-4; 8 nucleotides align to TRBD1. The CDR3 totals 16 residues. With 2 bases clipped from V and 4 bases from J, the junction kept 7 bases outside the gene matches. Germline loops: CDR1 SGHTS, CDR2 YDEGEE. The chain's CDR3 is CASSLHGTGHNEKLFF. The CDR3 coding sequence is TGTGCCAGCAGCTTACACGGGACAGGCCATAATGAAAAACTGTTTTTT.

The chain has TRBV7-9 and TRBJ1-1; 7 bases are a match to TRBD1. The CDR3 contains 15 residues. Unmatched junction bases numbered 11, after V lost 5 bases and J lost 5 bases. Per the germline V gene, CDR1 is SEHNR and CDR2 is FQNEAQ (reference sequence). Here the CDR3 reads CASSTYRGDRTEAFF. Here the CDR3 DNA reads TGTGCCAGCAGCACCTACAGGGGTGATAGGACTGAAGCTTTCTTT.

The chain is built from TRBV19 and TRBJ1-2, with 9 nucleotides matching TRBD1. V shed 9 bases, J shed 4 bases, and the junction held 12 bases outside the gene matches. The CDR3 extends over 15 amino acids. CDR1 is LNHDA and CDR2 is SQIVND in the germline V gene (reference sequence). This CDR3 is CASVGQGENFYGYTF. CDR3 DNA: TGTGCCAGCGTGGGACAGGGCGAAAATTTCTATGGCTACACCTTC. Combining the CDR3 with reference TRBV19 and TRBJ1-2 gives the whole variable domain DGGITQSPKYLFRKEGQNVTLSCEQNLNHDAMYWYRQDPGQGLRLIYYSQIVNDFQKGDIAEGYSVSREKKESFPLTVTSAQKNPTAFYLCASVGQGENFYGYTFGSGTRLTVV.

This sequence joins TRBV5-1 and TRBJ2-1, with 12 positions matching TRBD2. The CDR3 extends over 15 amino acids. CDR1 is SGHRS, CDR2 YFSETQ, per germline. The V segment lost 6 bases and the J segment 7 bases; nucleotides outside the gene matches: 8. CDR3 nucleotide sequence: TGCGCCAGCACCGTTGGACTAGCGGGATGGAATGAGCAGTTCTTC. Protein product: CASTVGLAGWNEQFF.

This rearrangement joins TRBV19 to TRBJ1-2; 8 nucleotides align to TRBD1. Per germline, CDR1 LNHDA and CDR2 SQIVND (reference sequence). The CDR3 covers 15 residues. Unmatched junction bases numbered 13, after V lost 6 bases and J lost 7 bases. The CDR3 sequence is CASRTPTTGAGGYTF. The CDR3 DNA reads as TGTGCCAGTAGGACCCCAACGACAGGGGCTGGTGGCTACACCTTC.

The CDR3: CASSFLDLTGTGYRHEQFF. In nucleotides, the CDR3 is TGTGCCAGCAGTTTTCTAGACTTGACCGGGACAGGGTATCGCCATGAGCAGTTCTTC. The chain combines TRBV28 with TRBJ2-1; 9 nucleotides agree with TRBD1. The CDR3 is 19 amino acids. V lost 3 bases to trimming and J lost 8 bases; unmatched junction nucleotides: 20. Germline V lookup: CDR1 MDHEN, CDR2 SYDVKM.

The J gene is TRBJ1-4, the V gene TRBV5-1; TRBD1 agrees at 7 bases. Germline V CDR1 and CDR2: SGHRS, YFSETQ. V shed 2 bases and J 8 bases; nucleotides not matched to a gene: 6. This CDR3 has 14 residues. The CDR3 DNA follows: TGCGCCAGCAGCTTAGACAGGGAAGGAGAAAAACTGTTTTTT. Amino acids: CASSLDREGEKLFF.

This chain uses TRBV7-6 with TRBJ2-5, with D hard to call. The V and J ends lost 2 bases and 3 bases respectively, with 4 bases between them. Germline CDR1 is SGHVS and CDR2 is FNYEAQ. CDR3 length equals 12 residues. CDR3 amino acids: CASSLSEETQYF. The CDR3 DNA is TGTGCCAGCAGCTTATCTGAAGAGACCCAGTACTTC.

The chain combines TRBV28 with TRBJ2-1; D not resolved. Germline V gene sequence: CDR1 MDHEN, CDR2 SYDVKM. V was trimmed by 6 bases and J by 0 bases, leaving 9 bases between them. This CDR3 has 14 residues. Here the CDR3 DNA reads TGTGCCAGCAGACCTAAGAGCTCCTACAATGAGCAGTTCTTC. It specifies CASRPKSSYNEQFF.

The chain combines TRBV5-4 with TRBJ2-3; 7 nucleotides match TRBD2. The germline V gene encodes CDR1 SGHNT and CDR2 YYREEE (reference sequence). The CDR3 sequence is 16 residues long. V shed 0 bases, J shed 2 bases, and the junction held 6 bases outside the gene matches. The CDR3 nucleotides are TGTGCCAGCAGCTTGGATAGCGGGCCTTCCACAGATACGCAGTATTTT. This encodes CASSLDSGPSTDTQYF.

The rearrangement joins TRBV5-1 to TRBJ2-2, with a possible D match to TRBD1 (6 bases). With 0 bases removed from V and 7 bases from J, the gap between germline ends came to 13 bases. The V gene's germline CDR1 is SGHRS and CDR2 YFSETQ. The CDR3 loop spans 15 amino acids. The CDR3 loop is CASSLDGQGLGELFF. For the CDR3, the DNA is TGCGCCAGCAGCTTGGATGGCCAGGGGCTCGGGGAGCTGTTTTTT.

The gene calls are TRBV5-5 and TRBJ1-1, with D possibly matching TRBD1 (6 bases). The germline V gene encodes CDR1 SGHKS and CDR2 YYEKEE (reference sequence). This CDR3 is built from 15 residues. Between the trimmed V and J ends, which lost 0 bases and 1 base, there was a span of 10 bases. This CDR3 is CASSLGQAGNTEAFF. Here the CDR3 DNA reads TGTGCCAGCAGCTTGGGACAGGCGGGGAACACTGAAGCTTTCTTT.

The V gene is TRBV5-1, the J gene TRBJ1-2; 8 bases are shared with TRBD1. The V segment lost 4 bases and the J segment 8 bases; nucleotides outside the gene matches: 10. Germline V gene data show CDR1 as SGHRS and CDR2 as YFSETQ. CDR3 length equals 14 residues. CDR3 bases: TGCGCCAGCAGCCCCACAGGGGGACCCGGGGGCTACACCTTC. It yields the protein CASSPTGGPGGYTF.

The V gene is TRBV6-5, the J gene TRBJ1-1, with 8 nucleotides matching TRBD1. This CDR3 is built from 14 residues. CDR1 and CDR2 (germline): MNHEY, SVGAGI. V lost 5 bases to trimming and J lost 1 base; unmatched junction nucleotides: 3. Here the CDR3 DNA reads TGTGCCAGCAGTATGGGACAGGAGAACACTGAAGCTTTCTTT. Translated: CASSMGQENTEAFF.

In this sample, this clone turned up once. The chain recombines TRBV19 with TRBJ2-7, with TRBD1 identical over 12 bases. V shed 4 bases and J 7 bases; nucleotides not matched to a gene: 11. The germline V gene has CDR1 LNHDA and CDR2 SQIVND (reference sequence). The CDR3 totals 16 residues. The CDR3 region has the DNA TGTGCCAGTAGTAGACGAGCGAGGGACAGGGGGCAGGAGCAGTACTTC. It encodes CASSRRARDRGQEQYF.

This rearrangement joins TRBV11-2 to TRBJ1-2, with a tentative D call TRBD1 (6 bases). The CDR3 has 13 residues. Germline CDR1 and CDR2: SGHAT and FQNNGV. Trimming stripped 4 bases from V and 8 bases from J, with 14 bases between. Here the CDR3 reads CASSSPGDRGYTF. The DNA for the CDR3 is TGTGCCAGCAGCTCTCCAGGGGATAGGGGCTACACCTTC.

The rearrangement uses TRBV7-9 and TRBJ1-1, with TRBD1 identical over 8 bases. The J segment lost 4 bases and the V segment lost 5 bases, leaving 12 bases of the junction unmatched. Germline V gene data show CDR1 as SEHNR and CDR2 as FQNEAQ (reference sequence). The CDR3 extends over 16 amino acids. The CDR3 reads CASSRTPQGAGTEAFF. CDR3 nucleotide sequence: TGTGCCAGCAGCCGTACGCCTCAGGGGGCCGGCACTGAAGCTTTCTTT.

The rearrangement uses TRBV19 and TRBJ2-7, with TRBD1 identical over 9 bases. Germline CDR1 and CDR2: LNHDA and SQIVND (reference sequence). The CDR3 is made up of 15 amino acids. With 10 bases clipped from V and 5 bases from J, the junction kept 15 bases outside the gene matches. CDR3 loop: CATAPPNRGPHEQYF. In DNA, the CDR3 is TGTGCCACCGCACCACCAAACAGGGGGCCCCACGAGCAGTACTTC. The full variable domain, rest sourced from reference TRBV19 and TRBJ2-7, is DGGITQSPKYLFRKEGQNVTLSCEQNLNHDAMYWYRQDPGQGLRLIYYSQIVNDFQKGDIAEGYSVSREKKESFPLTVTSAQKNPTAFYLCATAPPNRGPHEQYFGPGTRLTVT.

This chain connects TRBV13 to TRBJ1-1, with a tentative D call TRBD1 (6 bases). CDR3 length: 14 amino acids. Per the germline V gene, CDR1 is PRHDT and CDR2 is FYEKMQ (reference sequence). With 2 bases removed from V and 5 bases from J, the gap between germline ends came to 12 bases. CDR3 nucleotide sequence: TGTGCCAGCAGCTTAATCAGGGGTGGTACTGAAGCTTTCTTT. This codes for CASSLIRGGTEAFF.

The chain links TRBV3-1 (or the pseudogene TRBV3-2) to TRBJ2-5; 8 positions agree with TRBD2. Germline CDR1 LGHDT, CDR2 YNNKEL (reference sequence). CDR3 length: 16 amino acids. The junction had 6 bases not matched to a gene; V was cut back by 1 base and J by 2 bases. The CDR3 region is CASSQGTGGVQETQYF. CDR3 DNA: TGTGCCAGCAGCCAAGGAACGGGGGGGGTTCAAGAGACCCAGTACTTC.